This T cell receptor beta chain is drawn from a study of CD4 T cells in relation to SARS-CoV-2 and coronaviruses. Sorted naive or memory CD4+ cells met CEF peptides for over eight days. V trimming: 0 bases; J trimming: 5 bases; junction bases outside the gene matches: 4. The CDR3 contains 15 residues. The germline V gene has CDR1 SGHAT and CDR2 FQNNGV. Survey-level TCR-beta sequencing used DNA from CEF-cultured naive and memory CD4+ T cells. Some clones are missing from TCRdb's copy, which holds only in-frame ones; the method was immunoSEQ multiplex PCR. The table shows around 35,000 clones, with approximately 77% occurring only once. Only a few counts were recorded for this clone. Its antigen is not identified.

The specimen sequenced was naive CD4+ T cells from PBMCs, cultured in vitro. Indicated subset: naive CD4+ T cells isolated by negative enrichment. The sequence was obtained from an adult with COVID-19. The chain has TRBV11-2 and TRBJ2-7, with TRBD1 identical over 10 bases. The CDR3, as DNA: TGTGCCAGCAGCTTAGAAGGGACAGGGGTCGACGAGCAGTACTTC. The encoded protein is CASSLEGTGVDEQYF. Full variable domain (rest looked up from reference TRBV11-2 and TRBJ2-7): EAGVAQSPRYKIIEKRQSVAFWCNPISGHATLYWYQQILGQGPKLLIQFQNNGVVDDSQLPKDRFSAERLKGVDSTLKIQPAKLEDSAVYLCASSLEGTGVDEQYFGPGTRLTVT.